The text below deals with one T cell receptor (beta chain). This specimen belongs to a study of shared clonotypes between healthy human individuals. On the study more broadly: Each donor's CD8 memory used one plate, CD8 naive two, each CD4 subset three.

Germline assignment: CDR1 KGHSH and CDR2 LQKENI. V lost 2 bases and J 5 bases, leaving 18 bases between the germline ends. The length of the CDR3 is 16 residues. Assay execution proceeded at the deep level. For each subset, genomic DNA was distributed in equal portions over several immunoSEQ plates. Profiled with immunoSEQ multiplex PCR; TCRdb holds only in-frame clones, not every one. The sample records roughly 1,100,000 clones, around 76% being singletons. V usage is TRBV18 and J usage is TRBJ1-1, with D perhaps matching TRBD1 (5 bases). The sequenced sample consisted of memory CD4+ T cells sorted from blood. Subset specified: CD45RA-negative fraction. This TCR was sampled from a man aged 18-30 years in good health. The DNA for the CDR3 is TGTGCCAGCTCACCATCCCTCAGGGTAGTCGGGACTGAAGCTTTCTTT. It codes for CASSPSLRVVGTEAFF. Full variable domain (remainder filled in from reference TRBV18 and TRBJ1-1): NAGVMQNPRHLVRRRGQEARLRCSPMKGHSHVYWYRQLPEEGLKFMVYLQKENIIDESGMPKERFSAEFPKEGPSILRIQQVVRGDSAAYFCASSPSLRVVGTEAFFGQGTRLTVV.